A single sample gave rise to the 27 T cell receptor beta chains below, sequenced in a study of T cells in Graves' hyperthyroidism and ophthalmopathy. Amplification targeted TCR beta CDR3 regions from RNA transcripts. A first-round RT-PCR of the TCR CDR3 used the HTBI primer set. TCRdb processed the multiplex PCR reads anew with MiXCR; each CDR3 protein has one entry. The sample records 300,000 to 450,000 distinct CDR3 sequences, approximately 14% being singletons. The sequencing sample was made of blood. These receptors originate from a young woman with Graves' hyperthyroidism that later progressed to Graves' ophthalmopathy.

In this sample, this clonotype turned up many times. The chain uses TRBV28 and TRBJ2-3; 8 positions agree with TRBD2. V lost 7 bases to trimming and J lost 3 bases; unmatched junction nucleotides: 15. This CDR3 has 17 amino acids. Germline V lookup: CDR1 MDHEN, CDR2 SYDVKM. CDR3 amino acids: CASKGEVERERTDTQYF. In DNA, the CDR3 is TGTGCCAGCAAGGGGGAAGTGGAGCGGGAGAGGACAGATACGCAGTATTTT.

A remark on this clonotype: A read error may be the cause here, since a much bigger clone is one base away. V usage is TRBV7-9 and J usage is TRBJ2-5, with 9 bases that match TRBD1. CDR1 and CDR2 from the germline V gene are SEHNR and FQNEAQ (reference sequence). Trimming removed 5 bases from V and 6 bases from J; junction bases left unmatched: 7. The CDR3 runs to 14 residues. The CDR3 DNA follows: TGTGCCAGCAGCCCCCGGGACAGGGCGCAGACCCAGTACTTC. This gives the protein CASSPRDRAQTQYF.

In its sample, this clonotype was seen a few times. The rearrangement joins TRBV19 to TRBJ2-7, with D maybe TRBD2 (6 bases). This CDR3 is built from 14 residues. The V and J ends lost 5 bases and 4 bases respectively, with 15 bases between them. Germline CDR1 and CDR2: LNHDA and SQIVND (reference sequence). The CDR3 is CASSPPGTYYEQYF. The CDR3 coding sequence is TGTGCCAGTAGTCCCCCGGGGACTTATTACGAGCAGTACTTC. Based on the CDR3 plus reference TRBV19 and TRBJ2-7, the full variable domain is DGGITQSPKYLFRKEGQNVTLSCEQNLNHDAMYWYRQDPGQGLRLIYYSQIVNDFQKGDIAEGYSVSREKKESFPLTVTSAQKNPTAFYLCASSPPGTYYEQYFGPGTRLTVT.

The table lists this clonotype with many counts. This chain uses TRBV3-1 with TRBJ2-3; D gene uncertain. Germline CDR1 and CDR2: LGHDT and YNNKEL (reference sequence). Between the trimmed V and J ends, which lost 0 bases and 4 bases, there was a span of 8 bases. CDR3 length: 14 residues. The CDR3 sequence is CASSQDTRADTQYF. The CDR3 DNA sequence: TGTGCCAGCAGCCAAGATACCCGCGCAGATACGCAGTATTTT.

The rearrangement joins TRBV7-2 to TRBJ2-2; TRBD2 might be the D (6 bases). Germline values: CDR1 SGHTA, CDR2 FQGNSA. The CDR3 length is 13 residues. Trimming stripped 4 bases from V and 5 bases from J, with 8 bases between. The CDR3 protein is CASSWRETGELFF. The DNA of the CDR3 is TGTGCCAGCAGCTGGAGGGAAACCGGGGAGCTGTTTTTT.

The chain is built from TRBV30 and TRBJ1-1; 9 bases agree with TRBD1. With V trimmed by 2 bases and J by 0 bases, 7 bases remained unmatched. CDR1 GTSNPN and CDR2 SVGIG come from the germline V gene (reference sequence). The CDR3 is 16 amino acids. This CDR3 reads CAWSTSDRGLNTEAFF. The CDR3 bases are TGTGCCTGGAGTACATCGGACAGGGGCTTGAACACTGAAGCTTTCTTT.

J is TRBJ2-1 and V is TRBV18; TRBD2 matches 9 bases. The CDR3 has 17 amino acids. Germline V gene lookup returns CDR1 KGHSH and CDR2 LQKENI. The junction had 10 bases not matched to a gene; V was cut back by 2 bases and J by 5 bases. The CDR3 region has the DNA TGTGCCAGCTCACCAAATTTAGCTAGCGGGACCCACAATGAGCAGTTCTTC. Amino acids: CASSPNLASGTHNEQFF.

At least ten counts were recorded for this clonotype. The V gene is TRBV2, the J gene TRBJ2-1; D is ambiguous. The V gene's germline CDR1 is SNHLY and CDR2 FYNNEI. V gave up 7 bases and J gave up 8 bases, with 12 bases separating them. The CDR3 covers 12 residues. For the CDR3, the DNA is TGTGCCAGCATACCCGGTTGGGATGAGCAGTTCTTC. This codes for CASIPGWDEQFF.

This clonotype came up many times. The chain uses TRBV28 and TRBJ2-7; 7 nucleotides align to TRBD2. V lost 6 bases, J lost 3 bases, and 8 bases stayed unmatched. Germline CDR1 is MDHEN and CDR2 is SYDVKM. CDR3 length: 14 amino acids. Written as DNA, the CDR3 is TGTGCCAGCAGGCGGGAGAAACTAGTCTACGAGCAGTACTTC. This sequence encodes CASRREKLVYEQYF.

This clonotype was seen only a few times. The chain has TRBV6-6 and TRBJ2-2, with 11 bases matching TRBD1. CDR1 MNHNY and CDR2 SVGAGI come from the germline V gene (reference sequence). This CDR3 spans 17 amino acids. With 0 bases clipped from V and 4 bases from J, the junction kept 4 bases outside the gene matches. Here the CDR3 DNA reads TGTGCCAGCAGTTACTCGGGACAGGGGGAGAGCACCGGGGAGCTGTTTTTT. Translating gives CASSYSGQGESTGELFF.

This clonotype appeared a single time. V is TRBV7-2 and J is TRBJ1-2, with D possibly being TRBD1 (6 bases). The V end was cut by 5 bases, the J end by 3 bases, with 13 bases between. The CDR3 spans 14 residues. Looked up from germline, CDR1 is SGHTA and CDR2 is FQGNSA. CDR3 sequence reads: CASSRSGAYYGYTF. The CDR3 DNA is TGTGCCAGCAGCCGGTCGGGGGCCTACTATGGCTACACCTTC.

This clonotype was found many times. The chain has TRBV2 and TRBJ2-3; TRBD2 matches at 7 bases. V shed 1 base, J shed 7 bases, and the junction held 8 bases outside the gene matches. CDR1 and CDR2 (germline): SNHLY, FYNNEI. CDR3 length: 15 amino acids. The CDR3 loop is CASSEGLALIYTQYF. The CDR3 nucleotides are TGTGCCAGCAGTGAAGGACTAGCCTTAATTTATACGCAGTATTTT.

This clonotype was found many times. The chain couples TRBV14 to TRBJ2-4; D could derive from TRBD1 or TRBD2 (5 bases each). Germline V gene sequence: CDR1 SGHDN, CDR2 FVKESK. The CDR3 covers 13 residues. Trimming took off 4 bases at V and 7 bases at J, with 11 bases between the two ends. The CDR3 is CASSRAGTNIQYF. The CDR3 coding sequence is TGTGCCAGCAGCCGGGCCGGGACCAACATTCAGTACTTC.

This clonotype turned up a few times. Possible read error: a much larger clone is one base away. CDR3 DNA: TGTGCCAGCACCGCCGGCGGGCACACTGAAGCTTTCTTT. Residues: CASTAGGHTEAFF. The J gene is TRBJ1-1, the V gene TRBV2; no clear D. With 7 bases removed from V and 3 bases from J, the gap between germline ends came to 12 bases. The length of the CDR3 is 13 residues. The germline V gene encodes CDR1 SNHLY and CDR2 FYNNEI.

This clonotype occurred a few times. This may stem from a read error, because a much larger clone lies one nucleotide away. The rearrangement links TRBV20-1 to TRBJ2-3; D unresolved. The CDR3 is made up of 12 amino acids. The V gene's germline CDR1 is DFQATT and CDR2 SNEGSKA (reference sequence). The CDR3 here is CNARESTDTQYF. CDR3 nucleotides: TGCAATGCTAGGGAATCGACAGATACGCAGTATTTT.

The sample holds many counts of this clonotype. J is TRBJ2-1 and V is TRBV20-1, with 9 positions matching TRBD2. Unmatched junction bases numbered 12, after V lost 6 bases and J lost 9 bases. CDR1 and CDR2 from the germline V gene are DFQATT and SNEGSKA (reference sequence). This CDR3 has 14 residues. This chain's CDR3 is CSAQAGGPFGEQFF. The CDR3 DNA is TGCAGTGCCCAGGCGGGAGGGCCCTTTGGTGAGCAGTTCTTC.

This clonotype was picked up many times. The genes are TRBV27 and TRBJ2-7; TRBD1 aligns across 8 bases. The CDR3 covers 14 residues. Germline V gene sequence: CDR1 MNHEY, CDR2 SMNVEV (reference sequence). J lost 6 bases, V lost 5 bases, and 9 bases had no gene match. The CDR3 coding sequence is TGTGCCAGCAGTCTCACCCCCGACAGGGGCGAGCAGTACTTC. It is translated as CASSLTPDRGEQYF.

Ten or more counts support this clonotype. The chain carries TRBV20-1 and TRBJ2-7; tentative D call: TRBD2 (6 bases). Germline V lookup: CDR1 DFQATT, CDR2 SNEGSKA (reference sequence). The ends were cut back, 5 bases at V and 5 bases at J, with 16 bases in the middle. The CDR3 runs 13 residues. CDR3 protein: CSAGGRRDHEQYF. The CDR3 region has the DNA TGCAGTGCTGGGGGACGGAGGGACCACGAGCAGTACTTC.

Note on this clonotype: A much bigger clone sits one base away, suggesting this may be a read error. The J gene is TRBJ2-1, the V gene TRBV6-1, with 8 bases matching TRBD2. Trimming took 5 bases from V and 5 from J; bases not matched to a gene: 11. The CDR3 spans 16 residues. CDR1 and CDR2 from the germline V gene are MNHNS and SASEGT. CDR3 in DNA: TGTGCCAGCAGTACCCCAGGCGGGAGGACTGACAATGAGCAGTTCTTC. Translated: CASSTPGGRTDNEQFF.

This clonotype was picked up a small number of times. DNA of the CDR3: TGTGCCATCAGTGAGTCGGGGGGTTCTGGAAACACCATATATTTT. Its protein is CAISESGGSGNTIYF. The chain joins TRBV10-3 to TRBJ1-3, with D perhaps TRBD1 (5 bases). V lost 0 bases, J lost 1 base, and 7 bases lay in between. This CDR3 has 15 residues. Germline V lookup: CDR1 ENHRY, CDR2 SYGVKD.

This clonotype has at least ten counts. The gene calls are TRBV11-1 and TRBJ2-1; possibly TRBD2 for D (6 bases). Germline CDR1 SGHAT, CDR2 FQDESV (reference sequence). CDR3 length: 16 amino acids. Trimming stripped 1 base from V and 4 bases from J, with 14 bases between. The CDR3 DNA reads TGTGCCAGCAGCTTAGTCGGACGGGAGAGGTACAATGAGCAGTTCTTC. Protein sequence: CASSLVGRERYNEQFF.

A remark on this clonotype: The germline gene is not matched at one end of the junction; a read error may be the cause. The CDR3 nucleotides read TGTGCCAGCAGCTTAGCCCCGGGACAGGGCAGCAGAGATACGCAGTATTTT. Residues: CASSLAPGQGSRDTQYF. The V and J genes are TRBV7-9 and TRBJ2-3; 9 bases match TRBD1. CDR1 and CDR2 (germline): SEHNR, FQNEAQ (reference sequence). The CDR3 has 17 residues.

V usage is TRBV7-8 and J usage is TRBJ2-3, with D hard to call. CDR1 SGHVS and CDR2 FQNEAQ come from the germline V gene. The V gene lost 5 bases and the J gene lost 0 bases, with 6 bases spanning the gap. The CDR3 loop spans 13 amino acids. CDR3 protein: CASSRLSTDTQYF. The CDR3 DNA sequence: TGTGCCAGCAGCCGGTTAAGCACAGATACGCAGTATTTT.

This clonotype was seen a few times. The chain uses TRBV6-2 or TRBV6-3 and TRBJ2-1, with TRBD2 as a possible D gene (6 bases). The CDR3 sequence is 14 residues long. Germline lookup yields CDR1 MNHEY and CDR2 SVGEGT. V dropped 7 bases and J dropped 1 base, with 11 bases sitting between them. The CDR3 DNA is TGTGCCAGCATGTTGGCGGGATCCTACAATGAGCAGTTCTTC. Protein: CASMLAGSYNEQFF.

This clonotype was counted a few times. The chain joins TRBV27 to TRBJ2-1, with D maybe TRBD1 (5 bases). Germline CDR1 MNHEY, CDR2 SMNVEV (reference sequence). With 3 bases removed from V and 3 bases from J, the gap between germline ends came to 12 bases. The CDR3 totals 15 residues. The CDR3 bases are TGTGCCAGCAGTTTCCGAGTGGGGCGCTACAATGAGCAGTTCTTC. Translated: CASSFRVGRYNEQFF.

This clonotype has at least ten counts. The chain combines TRBV4-3 with TRBJ2-7, with TRBD2 matching 8 bases. CDR1 and CDR2 (germline): LGHNA, YSLEER. Trimming at V came to 0 bases and at J to 2 bases, leaving 9 bases not matched to a gene. The CDR3 has 17 amino acids. The CDR3 DNA reads as TGCGCCAGCAGCCAAGACCCGGCGGGAGGATCCCCCTACGAGCAGTACTTC. Its protein is CASSQDPAGGSPYEQYF.

The CDR3 is CASSQSRSSKNIQYF. As DNA, the CDR3 is TGTGCCAGCAGCCAATCGCGCTCGTCCAAAAACATTCAGTACTTC. The rearrangement joins TRBV3-1 to TRBJ2-4; no definite D call. Germline lookup yields CDR1 LGHDT and CDR2 YNNKEL (reference sequence). This CDR3 region has 15 residues. Trimming stripped 2 bases from V and 2 bases from J, with 10 bases between.